This T cell receptor beta chain is from a study of blood T cells in healthy people across ages. The V and J ends lost 1 base and 2 bases, in that order; junction bases with no gene match: 9. The CDR3 is 17 amino acids. Germline V CDR1 and CDR2: MGHRA, YSYEKL. Per-sample PBMC isolation yielded at least 7 million cells. Primers used in a second PCR of roughly 7 to 12 cycles were a sample-barcoded 5' primer and a J-beta primer mix. One entry per CDR3 protein, called by TCRdb with MiXCR from the 5' RACE reads. Found here are about 680,000 distinct CDR3 sequences, 45% to 50% of them singletons; the top ten hold under 35%. Study-wide results and caveats: Naive T cell percentage by flow cytometry tracked strongly with beta diversity. Whereas aged donors had fewer naive CD4+ cells, long-lived donors had more of them and higher diversity.

Details on this clonotype: Its antigen is undetermined.

The chain combines TRBV4-1 with TRBJ2-3; 7 bases are a match to TRBD1. Sample: blood. The TCR comes from a woman aged 55-75 years in good health. CDR3 nucleotides: TGCGCCAGCAGCCAAGGTTGGAACAGGGGTACCACAGATACGCAGTATTTT. As protein: CASSQGWNRGTTDTQYF.